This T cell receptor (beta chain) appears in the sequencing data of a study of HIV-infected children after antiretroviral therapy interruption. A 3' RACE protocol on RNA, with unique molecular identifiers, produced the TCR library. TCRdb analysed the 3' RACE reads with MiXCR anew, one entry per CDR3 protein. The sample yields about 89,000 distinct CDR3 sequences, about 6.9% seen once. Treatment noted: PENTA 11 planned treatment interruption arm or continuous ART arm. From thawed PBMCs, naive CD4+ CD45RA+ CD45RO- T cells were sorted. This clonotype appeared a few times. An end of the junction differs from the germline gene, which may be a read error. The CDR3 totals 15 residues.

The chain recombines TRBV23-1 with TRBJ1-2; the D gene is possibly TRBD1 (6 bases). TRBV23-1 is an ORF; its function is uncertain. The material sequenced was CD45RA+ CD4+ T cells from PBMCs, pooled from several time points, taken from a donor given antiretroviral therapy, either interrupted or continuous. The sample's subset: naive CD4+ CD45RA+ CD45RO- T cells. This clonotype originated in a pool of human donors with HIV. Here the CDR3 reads CASSRPTGANYGYTF. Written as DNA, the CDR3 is TGTGCCAGCAGCCGCCCGACAGGCGCCAACTATGGCTACACCTTC.